This TCR beta chain appears in the sequencing data of a study of blood T cell repertoires in COVID-19. Study context: Samples came from the United States, Italy and Spain, spanning acute and convalescent COVID-19. In each case, the material was cDNA or gDNA derived from T cells, B-cell-depleted T cells, or PBMCs.

Authors' methods: Estimation of nucleated cell counts relied on the amplification of reference gene primers. Sequenced by immunoSEQ multiplex PCR; TCRdb stores in-frame clones only, minus some. V, J and clone size are taken as reported in that table, and D and trimming were inferred from the DNA itself. The table shows some 220,000 clones, with around four fifths occurring only once. This clonotype was obtained from a woman aged 55-69 years with active or convalescent COVID-19. The sequenced material came from peripheral blood.

Written as DNA, the CDR3 is TGTGCCAGCAGCCCGGGAGACGCACTAAACACCGGGGAGCTGTTTTTT. Encoded protein: CASSPGDALNTGELFF. The chain is built from TRBV5-4 and TRBJ2-2, with a possible D match to TRBD2 (6 bases). This CDR3 has 16 amino acids. Trimming removed 4 bases at V and 2 bases at J, with 15 bases between. In germline, CDR1 is SGHNT, CDR2 YYREEE (reference sequence).